Following are 25 T cell receptor beta chains from one sample sequenced in a study of T cells in Graves' hyperthyroidism and ophthalmopathy. Template material for amplifying TCR beta CDR3 regions consisted of RNA transcripts. TCR CDR3 underwent first-round RT-PCR with the HTBI primer set. TCRdb recomputed calls from the multiplex PCR reads with MiXCR, one row per CDR3 protein. The sample holds some 600,000 distinct CDR3 sequences, about 43% seen once. The sample taken for sequencing was peripheral blood or thyroid tissue (not recorded which). The source is a woman under 30 with Graves' hyperthyroidism.

In this sample, this clonotype turned up once. V is TRBV25-1 and J is TRBJ1-4, with no clear D. The CDR3 is 15 residues long. The germline gives CDR1 MGHDK, CDR2 SYGVNS. Trimming shortened V by 3 bases and J by 8 bases, and 16 bases separated the two germline ends. The CDR3 DNA reads TGTGCCAGCAGTGACGATAGGACGGGTCCGGAAAAACTGTTTTTT. Translated, it gives CASSDDRTGPEKLFF.

The V gene is TRBV2, the J gene TRBJ1-2; D gene ambiguous. Trimming removed 5 bases at V and 3 bases at J, with 13 bases between. The V gene's germline CDR1 is SNHLY and CDR2 FYNNEI. The CDR3 is made up of 14 amino acids. Here the CDR3 reads CASSIRLGDYGYTF. The CDR3 coding sequence is TGTGCCAGCAGTATTCGGTTAGGTGACTATGGCTACACCTTC.

This sequence joins TRBV19 and TRBJ2-7; D may be TRBD2 (5 bases). Between the trimmed V and J ends, which lost 9 bases and 1 base, there was a span of 16 bases. Germline V gene data show CDR1 as LNHDA and CDR2 as SQIVND (reference sequence). The CDR3 covers 14 residues. CDR3 nucleotide sequence: TGTGCCAGCACTCCGAGTGGAGGTTCCTACGAGCAGTACTTC. It codes for CASTPSGGSYEQYF.

This clonotype was seen a handful of times. The chain employs TRBV19 and TRBJ1-6, with 7 bases identical to TRBD1. This CDR3 is 13 amino acids long. Germline CDR1 reads LNHDA; CDR2 reads SQIVND (reference sequence). V dropped 11 bases and J dropped 14; count of bases not matched to a gene: 15. CDR3 DNA sequence: TGTGCCTGGGACAGTGAATTGATGGGCGCCCTCCACTTT. This gives the protein CAWDSELMGALHF.

This chain joins TRBV20-1 and TRBJ2-7; D ambiguous. Germline CDR1 DFQATT, CDR2 SNEGSKA (reference sequence). Trimming removed 1 base from V and 3 bases from J, with 16 bases in between. This CDR3 comprises 15 residues. The CDR3 is CSARGVATPLYEQYF. The CDR3 region has the DNA TGCAGTGCTAGAGGGGTTGCAACTCCTCTCTACGAGCAGTACTTC.

A few counts support this clonotype. This CDR3 is CSVEDLGGRTEAFF. The CDR3 DNA is TGCAGCGTTGAAGATCTGGGGGGGCGGACTGAAGCTTTCTTT. This sequence joins TRBV29-1 and TRBJ1-1, with D possibly being TRBD1 (6 bases). Germline V gives CDR1 SQVTM, CDR2 ANQGSEA. Trimming stripped 0 bases from V and 5 bases from J, with 13 bases between. CDR3 length: 14 amino acids.

V usage is TRBV29-1 and J usage is TRBJ1-4; D remains ambiguous. This CDR3 spans 13 amino acids. CDR1 is SQVTM and CDR2 is ANQGSEA in the germline V gene. V shed 4 bases and J shed 1 base, with 7 bases lying between them. The CDR3 DNA is TGCAGCGTTGTTGCGGAAACTAATGAAAAACTGTTTTTT. Amino acid sequence: CSVVAETNEKLFF.

Worth noting for this clonotype: Germline and junction disagree at one end, which may indicate a read error. V is TRBV15 and J is TRBJ1-1; TRBD1 matches at 8 bases. Germline V gives CDR1 LNHNV, CDR2 YYDKDF (reference sequence). CDR3 length: 15 amino acids. This CDR3 is CATSRDAGGGTKAFF. The CDR3 nucleotides read TGTGCCACCAGCAGAGATGCAGGGGGCGGCACTAAAGCTTTCTTT.

J is TRBJ1-2 and V is TRBV2; 7 positions agree with TRBD1. This CDR3 has 13 amino acids. Germline loops: CDR1 SNHLY, CDR2 FYNNEI. J gave up 5 bases and V 7 bases, and 7 bases lay outside the gene matches. CDR3 sequence: CASIVGTAYGYTF. The CDR3, as DNA: TGTGCCAGCATCGTTGGGACAGCATATGGCTACACCTTC.

V gene TRBV29-1 combines with J gene TRBJ1-4, with a tentative D call TRBD1 (5 bases). The CDR3 covers 14 residues. Between the trimmed V and J ends, which lost 4 bases and 7 bases, there was a span of 16 bases. Per the germline V gene, CDR1 is SQVTM and CDR2 is ANQGSEA. The CDR3 region is CSVGQTQGSEKLFF. The CDR3 nucleotides read TGCAGCGTTGGACAGACTCAGGGATCTGAAAAACTGTTTTTT.

V and J are TRBV12-3 or TRBV12-4 and TRBJ2-5; TRBD2 matches at 9 bases. CDR3 length: 18 amino acids. J lost 0 bases, V lost 6 bases, and 14 bases had no gene match. The CDR3 DNA reads as TGTGCCAGCAGACTAGGGGGGAGAGGACTAGCGTACCAAGAGACCCAGTACTTC. Its translation is CASRLGGRGLAYQETQYF.

J is TRBJ1-1 and V is TRBV7-2; TRBD1 matches 9 bases. Germline V gene lookup returns CDR1 SGHTA and CDR2 FQGNSA. V was pared by 5 bases and J by 6 bases, with 10 bases of the junction left unmatched. The CDR3 has 15 residues. In nucleotides, the CDR3 is TGTGCCAGCAGCGCGACGGGACAGGGAATGTCTGAAGCTTTCTTT. This gives the protein CASSATGQGMSEAFF.

The chain carries TRBV7-9 and TRBJ2-7; D ambiguous. This CDR3 has 15 amino acids. Germline V gene data show CDR1 as SEHNR and CDR2 as FQNEAQ (reference sequence). V gave up 3 bases and J gave up 6 bases, with 18 bases separating them. The CDR3 DNA follows: TGTGCCAGCAGCTTGGACCCGATGAGTAGTCGCGAGCAGTACTTC. Protein: CASSLDPMSSREQYF.

Comment on this clonotype: At one boundary the junction diverges from the germline segment, which might be a read error. The CDR3 is CATSTNTEAF. For the CDR3, the DNA is TGTGCCACCAGCACGAACACTGAAGCTTTC. The gene calls are TRBV15 and TRBJ2-6; D is ambiguous. The CDR3 has 10 residues. Germline-derived CDR1 and CDR2 are LNHNV and YYDKDF (reference sequence).

J is TRBJ2-7 and V is TRBV7-3, with TRBD2 as a possible D gene (5 bases). The germline gives CDR1 SGHTA, CDR2 FQGTGA. The CDR3 runs 14 residues. Trimming removed 5 bases from V and 2 bases from J, with 13 bases in between. Written as DNA, the CDR3 is TGTGCCAGCAGCCAAGCAAGCGGAGCCTACGAGCAGTACTTC. It codes for CASSQASGAYEQYF.

This chain connects TRBV15 to TRBJ1-6; 7 positions agree with TRBD1. The CDR3 is made up of 16 amino acids. Trimming cost V 1 base and J 10 bases; bases outside gene matches: 10. Germline V gene data show CDR1 as LNHNV and CDR2 as YYDKDF (reference sequence). The CDR3 DNA sequence: TGTGCCACCAGCAGAGGGGGACAGAAAAGGGGGTCACCCCTCCACTTT. This translates into CATSRGGQKRGSPLHF.

V usage is TRBV12-3 or TRBV12-4 and J usage is TRBJ1-2; 8 bases line up with TRBD1. This CDR3 spans 16 amino acids. J was trimmed by 0 bases and V by 2 bases; bases with no gene match: 5. CDR3 bases: TGTGCCAGCAGTTTAACAGGGGGTCGCGCTAACTATGGCTACACCTTC. This codes for CASSLTGGRANYGYTF.

V is TRBV6-1 and J is TRBJ1-1; D not certain. There are 13 residues in the CDR3. Per germline, CDR1 MNHNS and CDR2 SASEGT. V lost 6 bases, J lost 3 bases, and 11 bases lay in between. In DNA, the CDR3 is TGTGCCAGCAGGGGCGAAGTTTACACTGAAGCTTTCTTT. Its protein is CASRGEVYTEAFF.

This clonotype was seen once. The chain joins TRBV10-3 to TRBJ2-2; 8 nucleotides align to TRBD2. Germline loops: CDR1 ENHRY, CDR2 SYGVKD. Germline trimming cut 3 bases from V and 3 bases from J; bases unmatched to any gene: 12. The CDR3 length is 18 residues. The CDR3 protein is CAISDGNPRLAYTGELFF. DNA of the CDR3: TGTGCCATCAGTGACGGTAATCCCAGACTAGCGTACACCGGGGAGCTGTTTTTT.

This sequence joins TRBV20-1 and TRBJ2-7, with D maybe TRBD1 (5 bases). There are 13 residues in the CDR3. The germline V gene has CDR1 DFQATT and CDR2 SNEGSKA (reference sequence). Trimming removed 4 bases at V and 2 bases at J, with 12 bases between. Here the CDR3 reads CSATKDIAYEQYF. The CDR3 region has the DNA TGCAGTGCTACCAAGGACATTGCCTACGAGCAGTACTTC.

In its sample, this clonotype was seen once. The rearrangement uses TRBV10-3 and TRBJ2-2; D unclear. Between the trimmed V and J ends, which lost 5 bases and 6 bases, there was a span of 10 bases. Germline CDR1 and CDR2: ENHRY and SYGVKD. The CDR3 contains 13 residues. The CDR3 bases are TGTGCCATCAGTCAGGCTATTTCCGGGGAGCTGTTTTTT. It encodes CAISQAISGELFF.

This clonotype appeared once. The chain combines TRBV7-3 with TRBJ2-7; 13 bases align to TRBD2. The CDR3 contains 14 residues. Germline CDR1 and CDR2: SGHTA and FQGTGA. V shed 8 bases, J shed 5 bases, and the junction held 6 bases outside the gene matches. In DNA, the CDR3 is TGTGCCAGCGCAAGACTAGCGGGGGGCAACGAGCAGTACTTC. Translation gives CASARLAGGNEQYF. Supplemented by reference TRBV7-3 and TRBJ2-7, the full variable domain reads GAGVSQTPSNKVTEKGKYVELRCDPISGHTALYWYRQSLGQGPEFLIYFQGTGAADDSGLPNDRFFAVRPEGSVSTLKIQRTERGDSAVYLCASARLAGGNEQYFGPGTRLTVT.

This clonotype was detected a few times. V gene TRBV20-1 combines with J gene TRBJ1-2; D possibly corresponds to TRBD1 (5 bases). The length of the CDR3 is 12 residues. The germline V gene encodes CDR1 DFQATT and CDR2 SNEGSKA (reference sequence). V shed 5 bases and J shed 8 bases, with 15 bases lying between them. The CDR3 sequence: CSARRGIVGYTF. CDR3 in DNA: TGCAGTGCTCGGCGGGGGATTGTGGGCTACACCTTC.

This clonotype turned up a few times. The rearrangement joins TRBV29-1 to TRBJ2-2, with TRBD1 as a possible D gene (5 bases). V lost 2 bases and J 4 bases, leaving 17 bases between the germline ends. Germline V gene sequence: CDR1 SQVTM, CDR2 ANQGSEA. The CDR3 is 16 amino acids. CDR3 region: CSVESPRVGTTGELFF. CDR3 nucleotide sequence: TGCAGCGTTGAATCGCCCAGGGTCGGAACCACCGGGGAGCTGTTTTTT.

As concerns this clonotype: A much larger clonotype is one base distant, so this may be a read error. The CDR3 carries no conserved terminal phenylalanine or tryptophan, so it likely arises from a read error. V usage is TRBV7-9 and J usage is TRBJ2-7; D uncertain. With 5 bases removed from V and 0 bases from J, the gap between germline ends came to 5 bases. Germline loops: CDR1 SEHNR, CDR2 FQNEAQ (reference sequence). The length of the CDR3 is 12 residues. Here the CDR3 reads CASSQNSYEQYS. CDR3 DNA: TGTGCCAGCAGCCAGAACTCCTACGAGCAGTACTCC.